The entry below gives a single T cell receptor beta chain sequence along with its context. The antigen it recognizes is unknown. Base quality data are lacking; no much larger clone is found one base away. This sample stems from a study of blood T cell repertoires in COVID-19 (dated by TCRdb to about 2020). Notes on the research overall: Samples covering the acute and convalescent phases of COVID-19 were provided by collaborators in the United States, Italy and Spain. The prospective study material was composed of cDNA or gDNA derived from T cells, B-cell-depleted T cells, or PBMCs. Where available, HLA class I and class II types were obtained from metadata supplied by the sample provider rather than from assay-based typing. The dataset comprised deeply sampled blood TCRbeta repertoires from subjects exposed to, actively infected with, or recovered from COVID-19. The repertoires were made available in a free public database intended to serve as a resource for research on the immune response to SARS-CoV-2. Sample metadata almost always included a de-identified subject ID, COVID-19 status, age in years and sex. The samples were drawn from two sources: the first 160 participants of the ongoing ImmuneRACE study, and 950 to 1,500 subjects contributed by 6 global collaborators.

The germline V gene (reference sequence) provides CDR1 SGHNT and CDR2 YYREEE. V is cut back by 4 bases and J by 4 bases, with 6 bases in the junction unmatched. Taken from cysteine to phenylalanine, the CDR3 has 15 residues. Just CDR3 DNA is preserved here, 45 bases in frame from base 1. At one collaborating source in Seattle, patients were enrolled during active infection and were followed longitudinally through the course of disease. Collaborating institutions collected whole blood in K2EDTA tubes following their own protocols. Collaborator samples were shipped for TCRbeta analysis as frozen whole blood, isolated PBMCs, or DNA extracted from either sample type. What the research found in general, with its limitations: The quantity of clinical and demographic metadata differed by source and by participant and was supplied without curation.

TCRbeta CDR3 regions were amplified from genomic DNA by means of the immunoSEQ Assay, a bias-controlled multiplex PCR. From the authors' description of their analysis: The number of nucleated cells in each sample was estimated by amplification of reference gene primers within the assay. To quantify the absolute abundance of each unique TCRbeta CDR3 rearrangement, sequence reads were collapsed and filtered. For each sample, productive Simpson clonality was calculated by taking the square root of Simpson's diversity index across productive rearrangements. TCRdb mirrors the immuneACCESS table, restricted to in-frame sequences. Some clones are absent from its copies; in checked studies, under half trace to an unresolved V gene, and the reason for the others is unknown. That table is the source of V, J and clone size, and D and trimming were worked out from the DNA. Counted in this sample were more than 300,000 clones; 70% to 90% of them appeared once. The ten largest clones capture under 11% of the sample.

This TCR came from a woman in her 30s with COVID-19, enrolled during active disease. Sequences were obtained from peripheral blood. This chain joins TRBV5-4 to TRBJ2-1; 9 bases in the junction line up with TRBD2. The nucleotides are TGTGCCAGCAGCGTTCTAGCGGGATTTTACAATGAGCAGTTCTTC. It translates to CASSVLAGFYNEQFF.